This TCR beta chain comes out of a study of shared clonotypes between healthy human individuals (dated by TCRdb to about 2020). About the full investigation: The cohort comprised a couple of women and a few men aged 18 to 49 years. Per donor, leukapheresis produced somewhere between about 0.85 and 8.9 billion PBMCs. Different laboratories and diverse techniques were used to prepare libraries and sequence TCR repertoires, to increase sequencing depth and limit assay-specific biases. To estimate repertoire size and how much clonotypes are shared between individuals, the study performed deep sequencing of blood TCR repertoires from roughly five healthy adults. For each donor, CD4 naive and CD4 memory were each given three plates, CD8 naive was given two plates, and CD8 memory was given one plate. Study-wide findings and limitations: Naive subsets generally had larger estimated clonotype richness than memory subsets did. Clonotypes shared by all four sorted-subset donors showed higher generation probabilities than non-shared clonotypes. Sampling was limited to blood, and TCR repertoires in tissue likely differ from TCR repertoires in blood. The genetic and exposure-history diversity represented was limited by the small number of donors. Incomplete sequencing was indicated by rarefaction of sorted-subset datasets, despite the large sequencing depth. Across a handful of donors, approximately 4.9% of naive CD4, around 3.5% of naive CD8, under 2.5% of memory CD4, and approximately 0.4% of memory CD8 clonotypes were shared. Pairwise subsampling indicated that sequencing depth was expected to affect the degree of clonotype sharing among donors.

CD8 naive samples were CD45RO-negative cells positively selected for CCR7, giving a CD45RA+CCR7+ population that excluded TemRA cells. Donors were healthy HIV-negative adults with no recently reported acute infections or vaccinations. Every donor was a Caucasian adult residing in Nashville, Tennessee, USA. Blood was collected by leukapheresis, and PBMCs were isolated by Ficoll-Histopaque density gradient centrifugation and then cryopreserved in liquid nitrogen vapor phase. Analytical flow cytometry was used to check the purity and quantity of every magnetically sorted T cell population. From each sorted fraction, genomic DNA was isolated and quantified by UV absorbance on a Nanodrop 2000c. As encoded in the germline V gene, CDR1 is MRHNA while CDR2 is SNTAGT. The CDR3 numbers 13 residues from cysteine through phenylalanine. Of the read, only the CDR3 DNA is kept; its 39 bases are in frame from base 1. The junction shows trimming of 2 bases on V and 7 bases on J, plus 8 bases between the germline ends.

As for this clone: Its cognate antigen has yet to be identified. No quality values exist for individual bases; no much larger clone is one base distant.

Using the deep immunoSEQ assay, multiplex PCR amplified TCR CDR3 regions from genomic DNA. Genomic DNA extracted from each cell subset was distributed evenly over all wells of several immunoSEQ 96-well plates, and each plate served as one replicate. For sorted subsets, roughly 200 ng of genomic DNA, equivalent to 25,000 to 35,000 T cell genomes, went into each replicate PCR. Purified libraries were quantified with a Qubit 3.0 fluorometer, sized on a Bioanalyzer 2100, and re-quantified with the KAPA Library Quantification kit. Each immunoSEQ 96-well plate was sequenced on its own single-read 150-cycle Illumina NextSeq 550 flow cell. As for the original processing: Because only junctional sequences without quality scores were contained in the immunoSEQ output, filtering matching that applied to full-length reads could not be performed. To assign V/J genes and CDR3, sequences were annotated against IMGT germline references using PyIR, a Python wrapper for IgBLAST v1.9. Any read was removed if the V/J assignment was weak (E-value above 1e-6), the CDR3 was missing, or the read contained stop codons, out-of-frame junctions, or ambiguous translated residues. A V3J clonotype was defined by an identical inferred V gene, J gene, and CDR3 amino acid sequence. Percentage overlap between repertoires was calculated by dividing the number of shared unique clonotypes by the size of the smaller repertoire. RTK rarefaction, the Chao1 estimator, and Recon v2.1 estimates of unobserved clonotypes were used to assess repertoire richness. OLGA was used to compute generation probabilities for all TCRbeta clonotypes that the gDNA method yielded from a handful of donors. The table comes from immuneACCESS by way of TCRdb, which keeps in-frame sequences with V and J called. Part of the clones is missing from these tables; in studies checked, under half for an unresolved V gene and the rest for unknown reasons. V and J calls and clone size come straight from that table; D and trimming were deduced from the DNA. This sample gives over 2 million clones in total; over 85% of them show up just once. The top ten hold 0.85% to 1.3% of the sample.

This clonotype was obtained from a man between 18 and 29 years old in good health. Sequencing was done on a sample of naive CD8+ T cells sorted from blood. The cell subset or site label corresponds to: CD45RA+CCR7+. The chain joins TRBV6-4 to TRBJ2-2, with no confident D gene call. The CDR3 amino acid sequence is: CASSDKQGGELFF. The nucleotides are TGTGCCAGCAGTGACAAACAAGGCGGGGAGCTGTTTTTT.